Below, 3 T cell receptor beta chains from the same sample are listed, as sequenced in a study of blood T cell repertoires in COVID-19. Measured with immunoSEQ multiplex PCR; TCRdb has only the in-frame clones, and not every one. Of tens of thousands of clones in the sample, over 75% were seen once. Material for sequencing was peripheral blood. The receptors stem from a woman aged 70-85 years with acute or convalescent COVID-19.

The V gene is TRBV10-1, the J gene TRBJ2-1; 8 bases match TRBD2. J gave up 6 bases and V 3 bases, and 7 bases lay outside the gene matches. This CDR3 has 15 residues. Germline V gene data show CDR1 as WNHNN and CDR2 as SYGVQD (reference sequence). Here the CDR3 DNA reads TGCGCCAGCAGTGATGGGCTAGCGGGTGGCAATGAGCAGTTCTTC. As protein: CASSDGLAGGNEQFF.

The J gene is TRBJ1-3, the V gene TRBV27; the match to TRBD1 covers 8 bases. The CDR3 consists of 16 residues. Losses at the gene ends were 5 bases for V and 4 bases for J; bases not matched to a gene: 10. Germline CDR1 and CDR2: MNHEY and SMNVEV (reference sequence). This CDR3 reads CASSSNIRGPGNTIYF. In DNA, the CDR3 is TGTGCCAGCAGTAGTAATATCAGGGGGCCCGGAAACACCATATATTTT.

The rearrangement joins TRBV15 to TRBJ2-3, with unresolved D. Germline lookup yields CDR1 LNHNV and CDR2 YYDKDF (reference sequence). The V and J ends lost 0 bases and 1 base respectively, with 5 bases between them. The CDR3 runs 14 residues. CDR3 protein: CATSRDRGTDTQYF. CDR3 sequence (DNA): TGTGCCACCAGCAGAGATCGCGGCACAGATACGCAGTATTTT. The full variable domain, completed using reference TRBV15 and TRBJ2-3, is DAMVIQNPRYQVTQFGKPVTLSCSQTLNHNVMYWYQQKSSQAPKLLFHYYDKDFNNEADTPDNFQSRRPNTSFCFLDIRSPGLGDTAMYLCATSRDRGTDTQYFGPGTRLTVL.